This TCR beta chain was observed in a study of CD8 T cells in ankylosing spondylitis. Whole-study results and caveats: Disease-linked clones were reportedly significantly enriched in matched ankylosing spondylitis synovial fluid. In ankylosing spondylitis blood, a motif of seven to nine highly homologous TCR beta variants appeared characteristic.

The ends lost 0 bases at V and 7 bases at J; junction bases unmatched: 10. Germline V gene lookup returns CDR1 MNHEY and CDR2 SMNVEV (reference sequence). This CDR3 region has 16 residues. As regards this clonotype: Its target is not known.

Each CDR3 protein gets one entry after TCRdb re-called the 5' RACE reads with MiXCR. The repertoire holds approximately 340,000 distinct CDR3 sequences, approximately 14% seen once, with around 0.99% in the top ten. The receptor comes from a male donor with ankylosing spondylitis or in good health (not recorded which). J is TRBJ1-2 and V is TRBV27, with 8 bases matching TRBD1. The source material was blood, either unsorted or a sorted T cell fraction (not recorded which). The CDR3 region has the DNA TGTGCCAGCAGTTTATCCCGGACAGGGACCAAGGGTGGCTACACCTTC. Protein product: CASSLSRTGTKGGYTF.